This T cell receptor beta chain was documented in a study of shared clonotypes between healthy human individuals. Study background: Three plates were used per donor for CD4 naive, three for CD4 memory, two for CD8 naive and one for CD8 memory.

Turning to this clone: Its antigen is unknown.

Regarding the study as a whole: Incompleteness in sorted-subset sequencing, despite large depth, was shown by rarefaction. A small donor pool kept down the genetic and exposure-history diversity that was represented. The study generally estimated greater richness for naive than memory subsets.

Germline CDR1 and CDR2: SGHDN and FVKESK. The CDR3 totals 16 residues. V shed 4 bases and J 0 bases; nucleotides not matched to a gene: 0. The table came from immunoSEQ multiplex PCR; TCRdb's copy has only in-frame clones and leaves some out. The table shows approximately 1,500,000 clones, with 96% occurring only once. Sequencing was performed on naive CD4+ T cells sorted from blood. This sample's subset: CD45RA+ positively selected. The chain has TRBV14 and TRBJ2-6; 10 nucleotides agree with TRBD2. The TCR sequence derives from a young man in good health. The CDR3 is CASSPSGSSGANVLTF. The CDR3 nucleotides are TGTGCCAGCAGCCCTAGCGGGAGCTCTGGGGCCAACGTCCTGACTTTC. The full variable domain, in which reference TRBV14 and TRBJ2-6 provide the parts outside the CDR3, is EAGVTQFPSHSVIEKGQTVTLRCDPISGHDNLYWYRRVMGKEIKFLLHFVKESKQDESGMPNNRFLAERTGGTYSTLKVQPAELEDSGVYFCASSPSGSSGANVLTFGAGSRLTVL.